Below, 32 T cell receptor beta chains from the same sample are listed, as sequenced in a study of blood T cells in healthy people across ages. The authors ran a second PCR of about 6 to 11 cycles using a sample-barcoded 5' primer and a J-beta primer mix. TCRdb ran MiXCR on the 5' RACE reads and lists one entry per CDR3 protein. The sample includes 750,000 or so distinct CDR3 sequences, 25% seen only once; the top ten take more than 7.5%. The sample was also linked to a second study, of T cells of mothers and their children.

Sequenced material: blood. These receptors were collected from a boy aged 10-17 years in good health.

V usage is TRBV10-3 and J usage is TRBJ2-7; D gene uncertain. V lost 7 bases and J 6 bases, leaving 13 bases between the germline ends. Germline V CDR1 and CDR2: ENHRY, SYGVKD. The CDR3 loop spans 12 amino acids. CDR3 sequence (DNA): TGTGCCATCACTAGAGATGGGATCGAGCAGTACTTC. Translation: CAITRDGIEQYF.

This clonotype was seen a handful of times. At one end, the junction sequence differs from germline, possibly due to a read error. CDR3 in amino acids: CASSYGAGPQETQYF. The CDR3 bases are TGTGCCAGCAGTTACGGAGCGGGACCTCAAGAGACGCAGTACTTC. The chain carries TRBV6-5 and TRBJ2-5; 7 bases map to TRBD2. The V gene's germline CDR1 is MNHEY and CDR2 SVGAGI. The CDR3 is made up of 15 amino acids.

This clonotype has just a few counts. The rearrangement links TRBV4-3 to TRBJ1-3, with unresolved D. This CDR3 is 15 amino acids long. CDR1 and CDR2 from the germline V gene are LGHNA and YSLEER. Trimming left V 4 bases short and J 3 bases short, with 13 bases between. The DNA of the CDR3 is TGCGCCAGCAGCCCCCGCCGGGAATATGGAAACACCATATATTTT. Protein: CASSPRREYGNTIYF.

The chain links TRBV7-9 to TRBJ1-2; D uncertain. The CDR3 is 15 amino acids. Germline values: CDR1 SEHNR, CDR2 FQNEAQ (reference sequence). Trimming pared 2 bases from V and 6 bases from J, leaving 16 bases between. The CDR3 region is CASSLKLGQLDGYTF. As DNA, the CDR3 is TGTGCCAGCAGCTTAAAGTTAGGCCAGCTCGATGGCTACACCTTC.

V usage is TRBV12-3 or TRBV12-4 and J usage is TRBJ2-5; TRBD2 matches at 9 bases. The V gene end was trimmed by 5 bases and the J gene end by 2 bases; junction bases not matched to a gene: 6. This CDR3 contains 15 residues. CDR3 sequence (DNA): TGTGCCAGCAGTCGACTAGCGGTCTCGCAAGAGACCCAGTACTTC. It codes for CASSRLAVSQETQYF.

The rearrangement links TRBV29-1 to TRBJ2-5; possibly TRBD2 for D (5 bases). The length of the CDR3 is 14 residues. CDR1 and CDR2 from the germline V gene are SQVTM and ANQGSEA. The V end was cut by 0 bases, the J end by 5 bases, with 13 bases between. The CDR3 bases are TGCAGCGTTGAAGAGATCGGGAAGATGGAGACCCAGTACTTC. This sequence encodes CSVEEIGKMETQYF. The entire variable domain, with the rest obtained from reference TRBV29-1 and TRBJ2-5, is as follows: SAVISQKPSRDICQRGTSLTIQCQVDSQVTMMFWYRQQPGQSLTLIATANQGSEATYESGFVIDKFPISRPNLTFSTLTVSNMSPEDSSIYLCSVEEIGKMETQYFGPGTRLLVL.

J is TRBJ2-1 and V is TRBV12-3 or TRBV12-4; TRBD1 matches at 7 bases. V lost 2 bases, J lost 2 bases, and 3 bases stayed unmatched. The CDR3 contains 15 residues. CDR3 sequence reads: CASSLRGGAYNEQFF. For the CDR3, the DNA is TGTGCCAGCAGTTTAAGAGGGGGCGCCTACAATGAGCAGTTCTTC.

The sample holds many counts of this clonotype. The V gene is TRBV12-3 or TRBV12-4, the J gene TRBJ2-1, with D maybe TRBD2 (6 bases). This CDR3 contains 15 residues. V lost 6 bases and J 5 bases, leaving 17 bases between the germline ends. CDR3 nucleotide sequence: TGTGCCAGCAGGGGTGGGACTCCCCGTGACAATGAGCAGTTCTTC. This encodes CASRGGTPRDNEQFF.

The chain recombines TRBV29-1 with TRBJ2-1; the match to TRBD1 covers 9 bases. V trimming: 4 bases; J trimming: 7 bases; junction bases outside the gene matches: 8. CDR1 is SQVTM and CDR2 is ANQGSEA in the germline V gene. CDR3 size: 14 residues. The CDR3 here is CSVGSGTGTNEQFF. CDR3 sequence (DNA): TGCAGCGTTGGTTCCGGGACAGGGACTAATGAGCAGTTCTTC.

The CDR3 here is CSATGTQTDYEQYF. In DNA form, the CDR3 reads TGCAGTGCTACCGGGACTCAAACGGATTACGAGCAGTACTTC. The chain joins TRBV20-1 to TRBJ2-7; weak D call: TRBD2 (6 bases). The CDR3 runs 14 residues. Germline-derived CDR1 and CDR2 are DFQATT and SNEGSKA (reference sequence). V was trimmed by 4 bases and J by 4 bases, leaving 17 bases between them.

V usage is TRBV6-2 or TRBV6-3 and J usage is TRBJ2-3, with a weak D call TRBD2 (5 bases). V shed 6 bases and J shed 7 bases, with 14 bases lying between them. The CDR3 length is 13 residues. Germline V gene sequence: CDR1 MNHEY, CDR2 SVGEGT. The CDR3 nucleotides are TGTGCCAGCAGCCCGCCGGGGTTTTATACGCAGTATTTT. It translates to CASSPPGFYTQYF.

This clonotype was picked up a small number of times. This rearrangement joins TRBV10-3 to TRBJ2-3; 8 nucleotides line up with TRBD2. Trimming took 0 bases from V and 4 from J; bases not matched to a gene: 9. The CDR3 spans 17 residues. From germline, CDR1 is ENHRY and CDR2 SYGVKD. CDR3 nucleotides: TGTGCCATCAGTGAGTCGACAGCCGGGGGGGTCGCAGATACGCAGTATTTT. Translated, it gives CAISESTAGGVADTQYF.

The chain couples TRBV5-1 to TRBJ2-5; D gene uncertain. Germline lookup yields CDR1 SGHRS and CDR2 YFSETQ. The length of the CDR3 is 14 residues. Trimming removed 4 bases at V and 0 bases at J, with 10 bases between. The DNA for the CDR3 is TGCGCCAGCAGCCACGACCTGTACCAAGAGACCCAGTACTTC. Its translation is CASSHDLYQETQYF.

This clonotype has only a few counts. The chain uses TRBV29-1 and TRBJ2-4; tentative D call: TRBD1 (6 bases). The CDR3 loop spans 13 amino acids. The V and J ends lost 6 bases and 2 bases respectively, with 11 bases between them. Germline CDR1 SQVTM, CDR2 ANQGSEA. CDR3 nucleotides: TGCAGCGTAGTACAGGGATCCAAAAACATTCAGTACTTC. Amino acid sequence: CSVVQGSKNIQYF.

The sample holds a few counts of this clonotype. The J gene is TRBJ1-3, the V gene TRBV7-2; 8 bases match TRBD1. The CDR3 is 15 amino acids. Germline assignment: CDR1 SGHTA and CDR2 FQGNSA. Trimming removed 0 bases from V and 7 bases from J; junction bases left unmatched: 5. As DNA, the CDR3 is TGTGCCAGCAGCTTAGCAGACAGGGGATGGAACACCATATATTTT. Amino acids: CASSLADRGWNTIYF.

The V call is TRBV24-1, the J call TRBJ2-7; a possible D gene is TRBD2 (6 bases). The CDR3 loop spans 15 amino acids. V was cut by 4 bases and J by 6 bases, with 18 bases left in between. Per germline, CDR1 KGHDR and CDR2 SFDVKD. The CDR3 region is CATSDPPRGISEQYF. The DNA for the CDR3 is TGTGCCACCAGTGACCCACCACGGGGGATCTCCGAGCAGTACTTC.

This chain connects TRBV4-1 to TRBJ1-1; D not certain. The V gene lost 1 base and the J gene lost 5 bases, with 11 bases spanning the gap. The CDR3 totals 14 residues. Germline CDR1 MGHRA, CDR2 YSYEKL. The CDR3 nucleotides are TGCGCCAGCAGCCAAGGAATCCGGGGTACTGAAGCTTTCTTT. This sequence encodes CASSQGIRGTEAFF.

This chain joins TRBV7-3 and TRBJ2-3, with 9 bases lining up with TRBD2. This CDR3 has 15 amino acids. Germline V gene lookup returns CDR1 SGHTA and CDR2 FQGTGA. V trimming: 5 bases; J trimming: 5 bases; junction bases outside the gene matches: 8. The CDR3 region has the DNA TGTGCCAGCAGCGCTCTGGCGGGGGGGGAAGATACGCAGTATTTT. Translated: CASSALAGGEDTQYF.

This clonotype was seen a few times. The chain recombines TRBV2 with TRBJ2-1; 10 bases align to TRBD2. Per the germline V gene, CDR1 is SNHLY and CDR2 is FYNNEI. Trimming removed 8 bases from V and 4 bases from J; junction bases left unmatched: 11. The CDR3 is 16 residues long. CDR3 sequence reads: CASRITGTSVYNEQFF. The CDR3 DNA reads TGTGCCAGCCGAATCACCGGGACTAGCGTTTACAATGAGCAGTTCTTC.

This clonotype occurred a few times. The chain couples TRBV21-1 to TRBJ2-5; TRBD2, the D gene given by the table, was not confirmed from the DNA. TRBV21-1 constitutes a pseudogene. The CDR3 consists of 16 residues. CDR3 bases: TGTGCCAGCAGCAAAGGACTAGCGGGAGTTGGGGAGACCCAGTACTTC. Translation gives CASSKGLAGVGETQYF.

This clonotype was detected only a few times. The V gene is TRBV4-3, the J gene TRBJ1-2; 7 bases match TRBD1. The CDR3 contains 17 residues. V shed 0 bases and J 8 bases; nucleotides not matched to a gene: 15. Germline V gene sequence: CDR1 LGHNA, CDR2 YSLEER. The CDR3 sequence is CASSQEKTPTGEGGYTF. DNA for the CDR3: TGCGCCAGCAGCCAAGAGAAGACACCAACAGGGGAAGGCGGCTACACCTTC.

This chain connects TRBV20-1 to TRBJ2-1; 9 bases line up with TRBD2. Trimming removed 5 bases from V and 13 bases from J; junction bases left unmatched: 18. This CDR3 is built from 15 residues. Germline-derived CDR1 and CDR2 are DFQATT and SNEGSKA (reference sequence). CDR3 DNA sequence: TGCAGTGCTCTGCGACCAGCGGGAGGCAGGAGTGAACAGTTCTTC. Translated, it gives CSALRPAGGRSEQFF.

This clonotype was counted between two and nine times. This chain uses TRBV29-1 with TRBJ2-7, with D maybe TRBD2 (5 bases). Germline CDR1 reads SQVTM; CDR2 reads ANQGSEA. V was pared by 3 bases and J by 3 bases, with 12 bases between. The CDR3 consists of 13 residues. CDR3 in amino acids: CSVDLEGNYEQYF. The CDR3 bases are TGCAGCGTTGACCTCGAGGGTAACTACGAGCAGTACTTC.

This clonotype has only a few counts. J is TRBJ2-3 and V is TRBV10-3; the D gene is possibly TRBD1 (6 bases). V was pared by 3 bases and J by 5 bases, with 15 bases between. Germline CDR1 is ENHRY and CDR2 is SYGVKD. The CDR3 is 15 amino acids. The CDR3 loop is CAISDQPIGGDTQYF. In DNA form, the CDR3 reads TGTGCCATCAGTGACCAGCCCATAGGGGGAGATACGCAGTATTTT.

This clonotype was detected only a few times. The rearrangement uses TRBV29-1 and TRBJ2-5; TRBD2 matches 7 bases. Germline V gene sequence: CDR1 SQVTM, CDR2 ANQGSEA. CDR3 length equals 14 residues. Losses at the gene ends were 3 bases for V and 2 bases for J; bases not matched to a gene: 6. The CDR3 coding sequence is TGCAGCGTTGACTCTAGCGGACGGCAAGAGACCCAGTACTTC. Residues: CSVDSSGRQETQYF.

This chain's CDR3 is CASNQGKNTEAFF. Written as DNA, the CDR3 is TGTGCCAGCAACCAGGGAAAGAACACTGAAGCTTTCTTT. V gene TRBV7-8 combines with J gene TRBJ1-1; tentative D call: TRBD1 (5 bases). The length of the CDR3 is 13 residues. Germline V lookup: CDR1 SGHVS, CDR2 FQNEAQ. The V and J ends lost 7 bases and 1 base respectively, with 10 bases between them.

This clonotype was observed a few times. The J gene is TRBJ1-4, the V gene TRBV27, with 9 bases that match TRBD1. V was clipped by 4 bases and J by 7 bases; unmatched bases: 10. The length of the CDR3 is 16 residues. Germline loops: CDR1 MNHEY, CDR2 SMNVEV (reference sequence). In nucleotides, the CDR3 is TGTGCCAGCAGTTCGACCTCCGACAGGGGGGGTGAAAAACTGTTTTTT. This gives the protein CASSSTSDRGGEKLFF.

This sequence joins TRBV5-1 and TRBJ2-5, with D tentatively TRBD2 (6 bases). The end of the DNA aligns better with TRBJ2-7, so the J call may be wrong. Germline loops: CDR1 SGHRS, CDR2 YFSETQ. There are 15 residues in the CDR3. Here the CDR3 reads CASSPGDKRSYEQYF. CDR3 nucleotide sequence: TGCGCCAGCAGCCCGGGGGATAAGAGGTCCTACGAGCAGTACTTC.

The rearrangement uses TRBV4-2 and TRBJ1-1; D call uncertain. Deletions cut 0 bases from V and 3 bases from J, with 8 bases between. This CDR3 has 14 residues. Germline CDR1 and CDR2: LGHNA and YNFKEQ. The CDR3 protein is CASSQEIGDTEAFF. The CDR3 nucleotides are TGTGCCAGCAGCCAAGAAATCGGGGACACTGAAGCTTTCTTT.

This clonotype was recorded a few times. At one end, the junction sequence differs from germline, possibly due to a read error. The J gene is TRBJ2-5, the V gene TRBV29-1; 8 nucleotides match TRBD1. This CDR3 spans 13 amino acids. Germline CDR1 reads SQVTM; CDR2 reads ANQGSEA. CDR3 region: CSVRQGQGATQYF. For the CDR3, the DNA is TGTAGCGTTCGTCAGGGGCAGGGGGCAACCCAGTACTTC.

The chain is built from TRBV11-2 and TRBJ1-6; 9 bases line up with TRBD1. The V gene's germline CDR1 is SGHAT and CDR2 FQNNGV. The CDR3 has 15 residues. V lost 6 bases to trimming and J lost 7 bases; unmatched junction nucleotides: 7. The CDR3 sequence: CASSKTGGLNSPLHF. In DNA form, the CDR3 reads TGTGCCAGCAGTAAAACAGGGGGCCTAAATTCACCCCTCCACTTT.

Only a few counts were recorded for this clonotype. The chain has TRBV20-1 and TRBJ2-2, with D perhaps TRBD2 (6 bases). The ends were cut back, 3 bases at V and 0 bases at J, with 14 bases in the middle. The CDR3 length is 16 residues. Per the germline V gene, CDR1 is DFQATT and CDR2 is SNEGSKA (reference sequence). The CDR3 spells CSARELAGSNTGELFF. CDR3 coding DNA: TGCAGTGCTAGGGAGTTGGCGGGATCGAACACCGGGGAGCTGTTTTTT.